The 26 T cell receptor beta chains reported below all come from one sample, sequenced in a study of healthy donors' naive CD4 and CD8 T cells. A linear amplification protocol produced the TCR libraries from around 500 ng of total RNA. TCRdb redid the calling of the reads with MiXCR, one entry per CDR3 protein. The sample gives about 180,000 distinct CDR3 sequences, about four fifths of which show up once; 2% to 2.5% is in the top ten. Sequencing used naive CD4+ and CD8+ T cells sorted from blood, pooled from several donors. The receptors shown here come from a pool of human donors in good health; the sample pools cells from several healthy donors.

The chain carries TRBV6-2 or TRBV6-3 and TRBJ2-2; D is ambiguous. Germline values: CDR1 MNHEY, CDR2 SVGEGT. V lost 7 bases to trimming and J lost 8 bases, with 11 bases between them. The CDR3 has 12 residues. CDR3 sequence reads: CASTPLGGELFF. The DNA of the CDR3 is TGTGCCAGCACTCCCCTGGGAGGGGAGCTGTTTTTT.

This clonotype was counted between two and nine times. The CDR3 loop is CSAAGIANYGYTF. For the CDR3, the DNA is TGCAGCGCTGCAGGAATAGCTAACTATGGCTACACCTTC. The chain employs TRBV29-1 and TRBJ1-2; D unresolved. Germline V gene lookup returns CDR1 SQVTM and CDR2 ANQGSEA. This CDR3 region has 13 residues. V lost 7 bases to trimming and J lost 0 bases, with 12 bases between them.

In regard to this clonotype: This may stem from a read error, because a much larger clone lies one nucleotide away. Since the CDR3 does not end with the conserved phenylalanine or tryptophan, this likely comes from a read error. The chain employs TRBV6-5 and TRBJ1-1; D is possibly TRBD1 (5 bases). CDR3 length: 15 amino acids. Trimming left V 0 bases short and J 0 bases short, with 8 bases between. The V gene's germline CDR1 is MNHEY and CDR2 SVGAGI. The CDR3 sequence: CASSYSGRMNTEAFL. In nucleotides, the CDR3 is TGTGCCAGCAGTTACTCGGGACGTATGAACACTGAAGCTTTCCTT.

The J gene is TRBJ1-6, the V gene TRBV5-1; D remains ambiguous. Trimming stripped 0 bases from V and 5 bases from J, with 6 bases between. This CDR3 has 14 residues. Looked up from germline, CDR1 is SGHRS and CDR2 is YFSETQ. CDR3 DNA: TGCGCCAGCAGCTTGGTTAGGGATAATTCACCCCTCCACTTT. It specifies CASSLVRDNSPLHF.

J is TRBJ1-5 and V is TRBV10-3, with TRBD1 as a possible D gene (5 bases). This CDR3 has 16 residues. Trimming pared 0 bases from V and 0 bases from J, leaving 9 bases between. Germline CDR1 and CDR2: ENHRY and SYGVKD. The CDR3 protein is CAISESGRVSNQPQHF. CDR3 DNA: TGTGCCATCAGTGAGTCGGGCAGGGTTAGCAATCAGCCCCAGCATTTT.

The CDR3: CASSLTNEQFF. The CDR3 nucleotides read TGTGCCAGCAGCTTAACGAATGAGCAGTTCTTC. The rearrangement uses TRBV5-6 and TRBJ2-1; no definite D call. CDR1 SGHDT and CDR2 YYEEEE come from the germline V gene. V was trimmed by 2 bases and J by 7 bases, leaving 4 bases between them. This CDR3 is built from 11 residues.

V usage is TRBV29-1 and J usage is TRBJ2-1; 9 positions match TRBD2. CDR1 and CDR2 from the germline V gene are SQVTM and ANQGSEA. CDR3 length: 14 residues. V shed 3 bases, J shed 5 bases, and the junction held 5 bases outside the gene matches. The CDR3 DNA is TGCAGCGTTGAGGGCGGGAGGGGGAACAATGAGCAGTTCTTC. Its translation: CSVEGGRGNNEQFF.

Only one count was recorded for this clonotype. The chain links TRBV6-6 to TRBJ2-1; TRBD2 agrees at 8 bases. Trimming cost V 5 bases and J 3 bases; bases outside gene matches: 6. Germline CDR1 MNHNY, CDR2 SVGAGI (reference sequence). The CDR3 contains 15 residues. CDR3 amino acids: CASSIGLASYNEQFF. The CDR3, as DNA: TGTGCCAGCAGTATTGGACTAGCAAGCTACAATGAGCAGTTCTTC.

The chain is built from TRBV20-1 and TRBJ2-1; TRBD2 is a possible D gene (5 bases). Germline V lookup: CDR1 DFQATT, CDR2 SNEGSKA (reference sequence). CDR3 length: 15 residues. Trimming took off 0 bases at V and 3 bases at J, with 12 bases between the two ends. The CDR3 DNA follows: TGCAGTGCTAGAGACCAGCGGAGTTACTACAATGAGCAGTTCTTC. Translation: CSARDQRSYYNEQFF.

This rearrangement joins TRBV5-1 to TRBJ2-1; possibly TRBD2 for D (5 bases). The V end was cut by 4 bases, the J end by 0 bases, with 14 bases between. Germline lookup yields CDR1 SGHRS and CDR2 YFSETQ. The CDR3 is made up of 16 amino acids. This CDR3 reads CASSPYGDYSYNEQFF. The CDR3, as DNA: TGCGCCAGCAGCCCGTACGGGGATTACTCCTACAATGAGCAGTTCTTC.

The chain has TRBV29-1 and TRBJ2-1, with TRBD1 matching 7 bases. This CDR3 has 14 amino acids. Germline loops: CDR1 SQVTM, CDR2 ANQGSEA. Germline trimming cut 4 bases from V and 0 bases from J; bases unmatched to any gene: 3. CDR3 sequence (DNA): TGCAGCGTTGTGGACAGGCTCTCCTACAATGAGCAGTTCTTC. This codes for CSVVDRLSYNEQFF.

The chain links TRBV6-5 to TRBJ2-7, with no clear D. This CDR3 region has 15 residues. V lost 5 bases, J lost 6 bases, and 20 bases lay in between. Germline V gene lookup returns CDR1 MNHEY and CDR2 SVGAGI. CDR3 sequence reads: CASSQPTSPPTEQYF. CDR3 DNA sequence: TGTGCCAGCAGTCAGCCAACCTCACCTCCCACCGAGCAGTACTTC.

The chain joins TRBV27 to TRBJ2-1; no definite D call. In germline, CDR1 is MNHEY, CDR2 SMNVEV (reference sequence). The CDR3 is 15 residues long. V gave up 6 bases and J gave up 4 bases, with 16 bases separating them. CDR3 DNA sequence: TGTGCCAGCAGCCTACTCCCAGGAGAATACAATGAGCAGTTCTTC. Translated, it gives CASSLLPGEYNEQFF.

This clonotype was seen once. The rearrangement uses TRBV29-1 and TRBJ2-7, with D unresolved. The germline V and J ends were trimmed by 5 bases and 3 bases, with 14 bases remaining between them. The V gene's germline CDR1 is SQVTM and CDR2 ANQGSEA. The CDR3 length is 13 residues. Written as DNA, the CDR3 is TGCAGCGTTCAGGCAACCTGGAACTACGAGCAGTACTTC. Translating gives CSVQATWNYEQYF.

The chain employs TRBV5-1 and TRBJ2-1; TRBD2 matches at 8 bases. There are 15 residues in the CDR3. The J segment lost 4 bases and the V segment lost 5 bases, leaving 8 bases of the junction unmatched. Germline CDR1 SGHRS, CDR2 YFSETQ. CDR3 residues: CASRTGGADYNEQFF. CDR3 nucleotide sequence: TGCGCCAGCAGAACCGGGGGGGCGGATTACAATGAGCAGTTCTTC.

This chain joins TRBV29-1 and TRBJ1-2, with TRBD1 matching 10 bases. The CDR3 sequence is 14 residues long. With V trimmed by 2 bases and J by 4 bases, 4 bases remained unmatched. The germline CDR1 and CDR2 sequences are SQVTM and ANQGSEA. CDR3 DNA sequence: TGCAGCGTTGAAAGGGACAGGGGCGTCTATGGCTACACCTTC. Protein sequence: CSVERDRGVYGYTF.

The chain carries TRBV6-2 or TRBV6-3 and TRBJ2-7; no clear D. Germline V gives CDR1 MNHEY, CDR2 SVGEGT. The CDR3 loop spans 14 amino acids. The V gene lost 0 bases and the J gene lost 2 bases, with 8 bases spanning the gap. CDR3 coding DNA: TGTGCCAGCAGTTACTCAACGGAAACCTACGAGCAGTACTTC. Protein: CASSYSTETYEQYF.

The gene calls are TRBV6-2 or TRBV6-3 and TRBJ2-1; TRBD2 is a possible D gene (6 bases). Germline V gene data show CDR1 as MNHEY and CDR2 as SVGEGT. V shed 6 bases and J shed 6 bases, with 21 bases lying between them. CDR3 length: 16 amino acids. CDR3 amino acids: CASSHHNRDFFNEQFF. Written as DNA, the CDR3 is TGTGCCAGCAGCCACCACAACCGGGACTTCTTCAATGAGCAGTTCTTC.

The chain is built from TRBV29-1 and TRBJ1-1; TRBD1 matches 7 bases. Germline V gives CDR1 SQVTM, CDR2 ANQGSEA. The CDR3 sequence is 14 residues long. V was pared by 6 bases and J by 6 bases, with 13 bases of the junction left unmatched. CDR3 nucleotide sequence: TGCAGCGTACCTACAGGGGCCGCGGTTGCTGAAGCTTTCTTT. Residues: CSVPTGAAVAEAFF.

The chain couples TRBV30 to TRBJ1-2; D is perhaps TRBD1 (5 bases). CDR3 size: 13 residues. Germline V lookup: CDR1 GTSNPN, CDR2 SVGIG (reference sequence). Trimming stripped 2 bases from V and 3 bases from J, with 10 bases between. DNA of the CDR3: TGTGCCTGGAGTCCCGCGGGACACTATGGCTACACCTTC. Translating gives CAWSPAGHYGYTF. Supplemented by reference TRBV30 and TRBJ1-2, the full variable domain reads SQTIHQWPATLVQPVGSPLSLECTVEGTSNPNLYWYRQAAGRGLQLLFYSVGIGQISSEVPQNLSASRPQDRQFILSSKKLLLSDSGFYLCAWSPAGHYGYTFGSGTRLTVV.

The CDR3 loop is CASSITASYEQYF. CDR3 nucleotides: TGTGCCAGTAGTATAACGGCGAGCTACGAGCAGTACTTC. This rearrangement joins TRBV19 to TRBJ2-7; D is unclear. The CDR3 sequence is 13 residues long. CDR1 and CDR2 from the germline V gene are LNHDA and SQIVND (reference sequence). V was clipped by 2 bases and J by 3 bases, with 8 bases between them.

The rearrangement joins TRBV12-3 or TRBV12-4 to TRBJ2-1; 8 positions agree with TRBD2. The CDR3 is 12 amino acids. The ends lost 6 bases at V and 7 bases at J; junction bases unmatched: 2. CDR3 sequence: CASSRLANEQFF. The CDR3 nucleotides are TGTGCCAGCAGCCGACTAGCGAATGAGCAGTTCTTC.

CDR3 nucleotide sequence: TGCAGCGTCTCAACGGGACTTTCCAATGAGCAGTTCTTC. This translates into CSVSTGLSNEQFF. The chain has TRBV29-1 and TRBJ2-1; possible D gene TRBD2, 6 bases. Germline values: CDR1 SQVTM, CDR2 ANQGSEA. This CDR3 has 13 residues. The V end was cut by 6 bases, the J end by 6 bases, with 15 bases between.

The rearrangement uses TRBV29-1 and TRBJ2-5, with 11 bases identical to TRBD2. Looked up from germline, CDR1 is SQVTM and CDR2 is ANQGSEA. The V segment lost 1 base and the J segment 0 bases; nucleotides outside the gene matches: 4. There are 16 residues in the CDR3. In DNA, the CDR3 is TGCAGCGTTGAAGTCCGACTAGCGGGGAACCAAGAGACCCAGTACTTC. As protein: CSVEVRLAGNQETQYF. Based on the CDR3 plus reference TRBV29-1 and TRBJ2-5, the full variable domain is SAVISQKPSRDICQRGTSLTIQCQVDSQVTMMFWYRQQPGQSLTLIATANQGSEATYESGFVIDKFPISRPNLTFSTLTVSNMSPEDSSIYLCSVEVRLAGNQETQYFGPGTRLLVL.

The V call is TRBV19, the J call TRBJ1-1, with a weak D call TRBD1 (6 bases). V lost 3 bases, J lost 5 bases, and 16 bases lay in between. The CDR3 runs 15 residues. Looked up from germline, CDR1 is LNHDA and CDR2 is SQIVND (reference sequence). The CDR3 sequence is CASSITGTTGTEAFF. The CDR3 coding sequence is TGTGCCAGTAGTATTACCGGGACAACGGGTACTGAAGCTTTCTTT.

The chain recombines TRBV5-1 with TRBJ2-7; D assignment may be TRBD1 or TRBD2 (5 bases each). V lost 4 bases to trimming and J lost 4 bases, with 12 bases between them. Germline CDR1 is SGHRS and CDR2 is YFSETQ. This CDR3 region has 13 residues. The CDR3 DNA reads TGCGCCAGCAGCATCCCGGGACCTTACGAGCAGTACTTC. Amino acids: CASSIPGPYEQYF.